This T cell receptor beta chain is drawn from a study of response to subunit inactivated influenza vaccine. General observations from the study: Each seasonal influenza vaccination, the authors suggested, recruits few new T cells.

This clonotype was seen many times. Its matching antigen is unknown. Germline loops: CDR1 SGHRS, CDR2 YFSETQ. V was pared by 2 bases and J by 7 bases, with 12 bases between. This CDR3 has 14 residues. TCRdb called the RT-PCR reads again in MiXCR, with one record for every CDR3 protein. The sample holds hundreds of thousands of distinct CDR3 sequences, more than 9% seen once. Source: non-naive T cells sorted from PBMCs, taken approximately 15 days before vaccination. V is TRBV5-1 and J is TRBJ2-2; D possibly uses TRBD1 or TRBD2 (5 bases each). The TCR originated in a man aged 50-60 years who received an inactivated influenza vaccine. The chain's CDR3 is CASSFVGENGELFF. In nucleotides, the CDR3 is TGCGCCAGCAGCTTCGTAGGGGAGAACGGGGAGCTGTTTTTT.